This passage covers 23 T cell receptor beta chains from one sample sequenced in a study of T-cell memory formation after mild COVID-19. In TCRdb, the 5' RACE reads were re-called with MiXCR into one record per CDR3 protein. The profile covers hundreds of thousands of distinct CDR3 sequences, with more than 15% appearing a single time and about 12% taken by the ten largest. The specimen was PBMCs or a T cell subset sorted from them (not recorded which). The receptors were gathered from an adult woman who had mild COVID-19 (a few samples of this study predate the infection). Cell type and time point are not known.

In its sample, this clonotype was seen a few times. V gene TRBV25-1 combines with J gene TRBJ1-1, with 11 bases matching TRBD1. CDR3 size: 14 residues. Germline V lookup: CDR1 MGHDK, CDR2 SYGVNS. The ends lost 6 bases at V and 7 bases at J; junction bases unmatched: 7. The CDR3, as DNA: TGTGCCAGCAGGGGTTGGGACAGGGGGGTTGAAGCTTTCTTT. This gives the protein CASRGWDRGVEAFF.

This clonotype showed up just a few times. The chain carries TRBV6-5 and TRBJ2-5, with 7 bases that match TRBD2. The V segment lost 6 bases and the J segment 1 base; nucleotides outside the gene matches: 8. This CDR3 is 15 amino acids long. Per the germline V gene, CDR1 is MNHEY and CDR2 is SVGAGI. This chain's CDR3 is CASRNSGPFQETQYF. In DNA form, the CDR3 reads TGTGCCAGCAGAAATAGCGGGCCTTTCCAAGAGACCCAGTACTTC.

The chain joins TRBV10-2 to TRBJ2-7; a weak D match, TRBD2 (6 bases). Trimming pared 7 bases from V and 2 bases from J, leaving 15 bases between. The CDR3 is 14 residues long. Germline V CDR1 and CDR2: WSHSY, SAAADI. The CDR3 is CASTGGATPYEQYF. In DNA, the CDR3 is TGCGCCAGCACCGGCGGGGCTACCCCCTACGAGCAGTACTTC.

This clonotype was seen a few times. The chain joins TRBV9 to TRBJ2-7, with unresolved D. This CDR3 region has 16 residues. Germline V gives CDR1 SGDLS, CDR2 YYNGEE. The V end lost 2 bases, the J end lost 0 bases, and 15 bases lay between the germline ends. CDR3 sequence reads: CASSVTPSLSSYEQYF. The CDR3 DNA reads as TGTGCCAGCAGCGTGACCCCTTCCTTAAGCTCCTACGAGCAGTACTTC.

The J gene is TRBJ2-5, the V gene TRBV10-3; 15 positions agree with TRBD2. The CDR3 length is 16 residues. The V gene end was trimmed by 6 bases and the J gene end by 2 bases; junction bases not matched to a gene: 4. Germline V lookup: CDR1 ENHRY, CDR2 SYGVKD. The CDR3 DNA sequence: TGTGCCATCAGGAGAGGACTAGCGGGGGGGCAAGAGACCCAGTACTTC. It is translated as CAIRRGLAGGQETQYF.

The chain combines TRBV15 with TRBJ2-7; 7 positions match TRBD1. Trimming at V came to 1 base and at J to 6 bases, leaving 9 bases not matched to a gene. In germline, CDR1 is LNHNV, CDR2 YYDKDF (reference sequence). This CDR3 comprises 15 residues. The CDR3 reads CATSRGWSTGFEQYF. CDR3 nucleotide sequence: TGTGCCACCAGCAGAGGCTGGTCGACAGGGTTCGAGCAGTACTTC.

V is TRBV9 and J is TRBJ1-1; D not certain. V lost 0 bases and J 0 bases, leaving 12 bases between the germline ends. Germline values: CDR1 SGDLS, CDR2 YYNGEE. The CDR3 covers 16 residues. The CDR3 is CASSVGVSAVNTEAFF. In DNA form, the CDR3 reads TGTGCCAGCAGCGTAGGTGTCTCAGCCGTGAACACTGAAGCTTTCTTT.

The rearrangement uses TRBV9 and TRBJ2-5; 12 nucleotides match TRBD1. In germline, CDR1 is SGDLS, CDR2 YYNGEE. V shed 3 bases, J shed 5 bases, and the junction held 5 bases outside the gene matches. The CDR3 runs 15 residues. CDR3 residues: CASSEGTGGRETQYF. DNA of the CDR3: TGTGCCAGCAGCGAAGGGACAGGGGGCAGGGAGACCCAGTACTTC. Supplemented by reference TRBV9 and TRBJ2-5, the full variable domain reads DSGVTQTPKHLITATGQRVTLRCSPRSGDLSVYWYQQSLDQGLQFLIQYYNGEERAKGNILERFSAQQFPDLHSELNLSSLELGDSALYFCASSEGTGGRETQYFGPGTRLLVL.

The chain carries TRBV6-2 or TRBV6-3 and TRBJ2-7; 9 bases fit TRBD2. The ends lost 8 bases at V and 0 bases at J; junction bases unmatched: 11. The germline V gene encodes CDR1 MNHEY and CDR2 SVGEGT. The CDR3 consists of 16 residues. The CDR3 DNA is TGTGCCAGCCAACACTTCGCGGGGGGGAGCTCCTACGAGCAGTACTTC. Translation: CASQHFAGGSSYEQYF.

This clonotype was observed a few times. The genes are TRBV7-6 and TRBJ2-1; 9 nucleotides align to TRBD2. Germline V lookup: CDR1 SGHVS, CDR2 FNYEAQ. Unmatched junction bases numbered 10, after V lost 0 bases and J lost 7 bases. CDR3 length: 17 amino acids. The CDR3 DNA reads TGTGCCAGCAGCTTAGCGGGGGCGGCGGGAGGGCCGAATGAGCAGTTCTTC. Protein sequence: CASSLAGAAGGPNEQFF.

This clonotype was observed a handful of times. In DNA, the CDR3 is TGTGCCAGCAGCCCCCCTAGCGGGGGTCCTTCATACAATGAGCAGTTCTTC. It translates to CASSPPSGGPSYNEQFF. The J gene is TRBJ2-1, the V gene TRBV12-3 or TRBV12-4; 10 bases are a match to TRBD2. The CDR3 is made up of 17 amino acids. V shed 6 bases and J 4 bases; nucleotides not matched to a gene: 12.

The V call is TRBV6-1, the J call TRBJ2-3; 9 bases map to TRBD2. CDR3 length: 17 amino acids. The germline V gene has CDR1 MNHNS and CDR2 SASEGT. After removal of 5 bases from V and 4 bases from J, the junction contained 13 bases not matched to a gene. CDR3 sequence (DNA): TGTGCCAGCAGTAAGAACGGGGCGGGAGGGCCTTCAGATACGCAGTATTTT. This sequence encodes CASSKNGAGGPSDTQYF.

The sample holds a few counts of this clonotype. The chain uses TRBV30 and TRBJ2-7; 7 bases map to TRBD1. The CDR3 is made up of 14 amino acids. V shed 1 base and J 5 bases; nucleotides not matched to a gene: 8. The germline CDR1 and CDR2 sequences are GTSNPN and SVGIG (reference sequence). This CDR3 reads CAWSEMTGSDEQYF. CDR3 sequence (DNA): TGTGCCTGGAGTGAAATGACAGGGTCGGACGAGCAGTACTTC. The full variable domain, completed using reference TRBV30 and TRBJ2-7, is SQTIHQWPATLVQPVGSPLSLECTVEGTSNPNLYWYRQAAGRGLQLLFYSVGIGQISSEVPQNLSASRPQDRQFILSSKKLLLSDSGFYLCAWSEMTGSDEQYFGPGTRLTVT.

This chain uses TRBV7-2 with TRBJ2-5; D not certain. The ends were cut back, 2 bases at V and 7 bases at J, with 11 bases in the middle. The germline gives CDR1 SGHTA, CDR2 FQGNSA. The length of the CDR3 is 13 residues. CDR3: CASSLSWVGTQYF. The DNA of the CDR3 is TGTGCCAGCAGCTTATCCTGGGTTGGGACCCAGTACTTC.

CDR3 coding DNA: TGTGCCAGCAGCTCCGACACTTACACCGGGGAGCTGTTTTTT. Its protein product is CASSSDTYTGELFF. The gene calls are TRBV7-6 and TRBJ2-2, with D uncertain. The germline CDR1 and CDR2 sequences are SGHVS and FNYEAQ. V was trimmed by 4 bases and J by 3 bases, leaving 9 bases between them. CDR3 length: 14 residues.

This clonotype was seen more than once but under ten times. V usage is TRBV2 and J usage is TRBJ2-3; the D gene is possibly TRBD1 (5 bases). CDR1 is SNHLY, CDR2 FYNNEI, per germline. This CDR3 spans 14 amino acids. V was pared by 6 bases and J by 0 bases, with 10 bases between. CDR3 in DNA: TGTGCCAGCAGGATGGGGCGGAGCACAGATACGCAGTATTTT. It specifies CASRMGRSTDTQYF.

Only a few counts were recorded for this clonotype. The chain recombines TRBV12-3 or TRBV12-4 with TRBJ1-2; D is possibly TRBD1 (6 bases). The CDR3 consists of 15 residues. V was trimmed by 5 bases and J by 3 bases, leaving 16 bases between them. The CDR3: CASSPLGSGDYGYTF. In nucleotides, the CDR3 is TGTGCCAGCAGTCCCTTAGGATCAGGGGACTATGGCTACACCTTC.

The V call is TRBV3-1, the J call TRBJ1-3, with unresolved D. Germline CDR1 is LGHDT and CDR2 is YNNKEL (reference sequence). The CDR3 contains 15 residues. Trimming took off 0 bases at V and 3 bases at J, with 9 bases between the two ends. In DNA, the CDR3 is TGTGCCAGCAGCCAAGAGGGAGGGATTGGAAACACCATATATTTT. Translated, it gives CASSQEGGIGNTIYF.

There are many counts of this clonotype. The CDR3 nucleotides read TGTGCCACCAGCGGACCGGAGGGGCGAACAGGGAAGGACACCGGGGAGCTGTTTTTT. It is translated as CATSGPEGRTGKDTGELFF. This chain connects TRBV15 to TRBJ2-2; possibly TRBD1 or TRBD2 for D (6 bases each). Looked up from germline, CDR1 is LNHNV and CDR2 is YYDKDF (reference sequence). Trimming shortened V by 5 bases and J by 3 bases, and 25 bases separated the two germline ends. The CDR3 length is 19 residues.

The chain uses TRBV6-2 or TRBV6-3 and TRBJ2-7, with 11 bases lining up with TRBD2. Germline values: CDR1 MNHEY, CDR2 SVGEGT. J gave up 2 bases and V 10 bases, and 4 bases lay outside the gene matches. The length of the CDR3 is 13 residues. The CDR3 nucleotides are TGTGCCACCCGACTAGCGGGAACCTACGAGCAGTACTTC. Amino acids: CATRLAGTYEQYF.

The chain couples TRBV14 to TRBJ1-1, with TRBD1 matching 8 bases. CDR1 and CDR2 from the germline V gene are SGHDN and FVKESK. The CDR3 loop spans 16 amino acids. The ends lost 3 bases at V and 5 bases at J; junction bases unmatched: 11. For the CDR3, the DNA is TGTGCCAGCAGCCATATTTCAGGGGGCGTCAGGACTGAAGCTTTCTTT. Residues: CASSHISGGVRTEAFF.

This clonotype has more than one count but fewer than ten. This chain connects TRBV11-3 to TRBJ1-2; 7 bases map to TRBD1. CDR3 length equals 15 residues. V gave up 8 bases and J gave up 3 bases; unmatched junction bases: 12. The germline V gene has CDR1 SGHNT and CDR2 YENEEA. CDR3 nucleotide sequence: TGTGCCAGCGGGACCCGAGCGCAGGGGGACTATGGCTACACCTTC. This codes for CASGTRAQGDYGYTF.

The chain carries TRBV7-2 and TRBJ2-5; D call uncertain. Looked up from germline, CDR1 is SGHTA and CDR2 is FQGNSA. The CDR3 contains 13 residues. V was pared by 5 bases and J by 1 base, with 8 bases between. CDR3 in DNA: TGTGCCAGCAGCCCCAGTCCCCAAGAGACCCAGTACTTC. Amino acid sequence: CASSPSPQETQYF.